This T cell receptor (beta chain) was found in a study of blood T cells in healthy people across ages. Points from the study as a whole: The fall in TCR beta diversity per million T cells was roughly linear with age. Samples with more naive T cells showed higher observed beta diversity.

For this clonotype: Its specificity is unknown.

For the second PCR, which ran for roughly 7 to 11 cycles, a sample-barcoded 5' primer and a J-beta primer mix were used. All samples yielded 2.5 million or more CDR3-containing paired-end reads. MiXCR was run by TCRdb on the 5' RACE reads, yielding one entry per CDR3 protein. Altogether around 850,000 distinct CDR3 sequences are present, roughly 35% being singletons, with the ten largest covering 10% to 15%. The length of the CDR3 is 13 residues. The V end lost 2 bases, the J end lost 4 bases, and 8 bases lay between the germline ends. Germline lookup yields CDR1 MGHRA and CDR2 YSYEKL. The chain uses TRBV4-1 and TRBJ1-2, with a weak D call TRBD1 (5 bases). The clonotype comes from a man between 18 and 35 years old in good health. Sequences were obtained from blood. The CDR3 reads CASSQQGIYGYTF. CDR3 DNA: TGCGCCAGCAGCCAACAGGGCATCTATGGCTACACCTTC.